Below are 7 T cell receptor beta chains sequenced from a single sample in a study of cytomegalovirus exposure and HLA in healthy donors. Primers: 60 Vbeta forward and 13 Jbeta reverse. Sequencing was performed with immunoSEQ multiplex PCR; in TCRdb, only in-frame clones are kept and a portion is missing. The sample has fewer than 250,000 clones, around 85% seen once. What was sequenced was PBMCs. The receptors were sampled from a girl aged 2 to 9 in good health and CMV-seronegative.

The chain joins TRBV7-9 to TRBJ1-2; 8 bases fit TRBD1. CDR3 size: 15 residues. V shed 0 bases and J 3 bases; nucleotides not matched to a gene: 3. In germline, CDR1 is SEHNR, CDR2 FQNEAQ (reference sequence). The CDR3 DNA reads as TGTGCCAGCAGCTTAGCGGGGGGACAGGACTATGGCTACACCTTC. Translating it yields CASSLAGGQDYGYTF.

J is TRBJ1-3 and V is TRBV5-1; D unclear. V gave up 4 bases and J gave up 4 bases, with 18 bases separating them. Germline CDR1 is SGHRS and CDR2 is YFSETQ. The CDR3 sequence is 16 residues long. For the CDR3, the DNA is TGCGCCAGCAGCCAACGACTCGGGGTGGCCGGAAACACCATATATTTT. Translation gives CASSQRLGVAGNTIYF.

The chain recombines TRBV28 with TRBJ1-4, with D unclear. Germline CDR1 is MDHEN and CDR2 is SYDVKM. Deletions cut 6 bases from V and 7 bases from J, with 9 bases between. The CDR3 sequence is 12 residues long. CDR3: CASRVSGEKLFF. The CDR3 coding sequence is TGTGCCAGCAGGGTTTCGGGTGAAAAACTGTTTTTT.

The V gene is TRBV7-6, the J gene TRBJ1-1; possible D gene TRBD1, 5 bases. Germline CDR1 is SGHVS and CDR2 is FNYEAQ. The CDR3 covers 16 residues. V lost 5 bases, J lost 1 base, and 17 bases lay in between. CDR3 DNA: TGTGCCAGCAGCCCGAACGTCAGGGTCGGGAACACTGAAGCTTTCTTT. It translates to CASSPNVRVGNTEAFF.

J is TRBJ1-2 and V is TRBV29-1, with D perhaps TRBD1 (6 bases). CDR3 length: 15 residues. Deletions cut 0 bases from V and 7 bases from J, with 18 bases between. The germline gives CDR1 SQVTM, CDR2 ANQGSEA. The CDR3: CSVEEGVGGASGYTF. CDR3 DNA: TGCAGCGTTGAAGAAGGTGTCGGGGGGGCGAGTGGCTACACCTTC.

The V call is TRBV10-1, the J call TRBJ1-1; D possibly corresponds to TRBD1 (5 bases). The CDR3 spans 18 residues. The germline V gene encodes CDR1 WNHNN and CDR2 SYGVQD (reference sequence). Trimming cost V 0 bases and J 5 bases, with 22 bases left between them. The CDR3 loop is CASSESLQGWISGTEAFF. The DNA of the CDR3 is TGCGCCAGCAGTGAGTCGCTCCAGGGTTGGATTTCTGGAACTGAAGCTTTCTTT.

V gene TRBV5-1 combines with J gene TRBJ1-1; 8 nucleotides match TRBD1. This CDR3 is 16 amino acids long. Germline V lookup: CDR1 SGHRS, CDR2 YFSETQ. The ends lost 4 bases at V and 8 bases at J; junction bases unmatched: 16. In DNA form, the CDR3 reads TGCGCCAGCAGCCCCGGACAGGGTGGGACAGGAAGGGAAGCTTTCTTT. Translation: CASSPGQGGTGREAFF.